Below, one T cell receptor beta chain is given with its context. This record comes from a study of blood T cell repertoires in COVID-19. About the study: Sample material is recorded as cDNA or gDNA derived from T cells, B-cell-depleted T cells, or PBMCs.

Between the trimmed V and J ends, which lost 10 bases and 6 bases, there was a span of 19 bases. This CDR3 spans 13 amino acids. CDR1 and CDR2 (germline): ENHRY, SYGVKD. Original data processing: Estimation of nucleated cell counts relied on the amplification of reference gene primers. Profiling relied on immunoSEQ multiplex PCR, and the TCRdb table lists in-frame clones only, not all of them. D and trimming were read from the DNA, whereas the V and J calls and clone size are those reported in that table. The sample includes about 480,000 clones, over 75% of them seen just once. The receptor was derived from a woman between 40 and 50 years old who had recovered from COVID-19. The sample was PBMCs or T cells enriched from blood (not recorded which). The rearrangement links TRBV10-3 to TRBJ2-7; tentative D call: TRBD2 (7 bases). CDR3 coding DNA: TGTGCCACCGGGGGCGGGAGAACGGTCGAGCAGTACTTC. Protein sequence: CATGGGRTVEQYF.